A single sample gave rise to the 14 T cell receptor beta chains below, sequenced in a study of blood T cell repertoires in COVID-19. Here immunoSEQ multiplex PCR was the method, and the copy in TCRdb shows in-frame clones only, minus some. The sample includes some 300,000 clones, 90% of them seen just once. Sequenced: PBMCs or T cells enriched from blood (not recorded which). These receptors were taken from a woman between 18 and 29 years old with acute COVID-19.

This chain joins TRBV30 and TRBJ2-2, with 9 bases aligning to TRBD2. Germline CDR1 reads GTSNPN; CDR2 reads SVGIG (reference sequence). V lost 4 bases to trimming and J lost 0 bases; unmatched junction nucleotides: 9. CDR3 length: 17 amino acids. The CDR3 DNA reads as TGTGCCTGGAATCCCGGTGGCGGGAGGGCGAACACCGGGGAGCTGTTTTTT. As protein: CAWNPGGGRANTGELFF.

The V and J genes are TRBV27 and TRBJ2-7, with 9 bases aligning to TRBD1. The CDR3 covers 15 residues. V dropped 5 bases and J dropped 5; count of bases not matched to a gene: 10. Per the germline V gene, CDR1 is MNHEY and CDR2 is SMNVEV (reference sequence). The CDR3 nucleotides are TGTGCCAGCAGTACCCGGACAGGGGTTACCCACGAGCAGTACTTC. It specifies CASSTRTGVTHEQYF.

CDR3 protein: CASSLGPREVNQPQHF. In DNA, the CDR3 is TGTGCCAGCAGCTTAGGGCCCAGGGAGGTCAATCAGCCCCAGCATTTT. The chain combines TRBV7-6 with TRBJ1-5, with TRBD1 as a possible D gene (5 bases). Germline-derived CDR1 and CDR2 are SGHVS and FNYEAQ. CDR3 size: 16 residues. The V end lost 1 base, the J end lost 3 bases, and 13 bases lay between the germline ends.

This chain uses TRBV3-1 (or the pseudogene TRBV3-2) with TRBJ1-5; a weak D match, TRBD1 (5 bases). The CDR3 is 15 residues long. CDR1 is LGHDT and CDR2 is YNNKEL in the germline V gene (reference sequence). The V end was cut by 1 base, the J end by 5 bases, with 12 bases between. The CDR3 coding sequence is TGTGCCAGCAGCCAAGGGACGGGGGAACATCAGCCCCAGCATTTT. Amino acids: CASSQGTGEHQPQHF.

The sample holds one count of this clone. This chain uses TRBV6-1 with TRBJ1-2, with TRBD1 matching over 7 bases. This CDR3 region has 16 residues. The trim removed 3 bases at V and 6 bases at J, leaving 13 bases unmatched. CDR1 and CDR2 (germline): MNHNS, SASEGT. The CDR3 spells CASSEYRGPSTNGYTF. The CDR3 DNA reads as TGTGCCAGCAGTGAGTACAGGGGCCCTTCTACCAATGGCTACACCTTC.

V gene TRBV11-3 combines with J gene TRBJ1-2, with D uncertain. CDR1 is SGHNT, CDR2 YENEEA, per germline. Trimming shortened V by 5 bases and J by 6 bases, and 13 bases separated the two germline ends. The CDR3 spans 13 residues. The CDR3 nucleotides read TGTGCCAGCAGCCCCCGGGAGAGCGATGGCTACACCTTC. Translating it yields CASSPRESDGYTF.

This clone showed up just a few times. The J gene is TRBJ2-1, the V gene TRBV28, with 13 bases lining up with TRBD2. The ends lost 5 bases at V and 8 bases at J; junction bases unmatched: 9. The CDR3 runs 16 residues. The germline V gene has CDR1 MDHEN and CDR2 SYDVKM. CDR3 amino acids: CASSPPGLAGSHEQFF. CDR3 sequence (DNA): TGTGCCAGCAGTCCGCCGGGACTAGCGGGGTCCCATGAGCAGTTCTTC.

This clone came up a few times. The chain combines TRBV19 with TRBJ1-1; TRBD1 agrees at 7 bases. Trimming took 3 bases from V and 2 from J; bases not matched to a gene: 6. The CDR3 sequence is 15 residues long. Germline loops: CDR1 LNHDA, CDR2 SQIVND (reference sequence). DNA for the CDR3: TGTGCCAGTAGTATTCGGACAGGACTTAACACTGAAGCTTTCTTT. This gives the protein CASSIRTGLNTEAFF.

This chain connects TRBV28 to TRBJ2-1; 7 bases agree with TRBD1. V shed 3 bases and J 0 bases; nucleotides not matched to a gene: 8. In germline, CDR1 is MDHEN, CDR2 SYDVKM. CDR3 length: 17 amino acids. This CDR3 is CASSLVLGGSSYNEQFF. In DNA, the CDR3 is TGTGCCAGCAGTTTGGTTTTAGGGGGCAGCTCCTACAATGAGCAGTTCTTC.

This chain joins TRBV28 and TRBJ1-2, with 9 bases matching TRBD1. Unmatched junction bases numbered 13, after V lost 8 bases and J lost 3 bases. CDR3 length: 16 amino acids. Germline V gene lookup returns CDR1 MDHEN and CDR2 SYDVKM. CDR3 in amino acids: CASSEPGTGRHYGYTF. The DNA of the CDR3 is TGTGCCAGCTCTGAACCCGGGACAGGGCGTCACTATGGCTACACCTTC.

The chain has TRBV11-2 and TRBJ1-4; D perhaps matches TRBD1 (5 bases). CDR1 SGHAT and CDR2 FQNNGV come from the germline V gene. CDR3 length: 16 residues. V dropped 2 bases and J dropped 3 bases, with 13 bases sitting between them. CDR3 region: CASSLRTGDSNEKLFF. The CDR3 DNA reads TGTGCCAGCAGCTTACGGACTGGGGACTCTAATGAAAAACTGTTTTTT.

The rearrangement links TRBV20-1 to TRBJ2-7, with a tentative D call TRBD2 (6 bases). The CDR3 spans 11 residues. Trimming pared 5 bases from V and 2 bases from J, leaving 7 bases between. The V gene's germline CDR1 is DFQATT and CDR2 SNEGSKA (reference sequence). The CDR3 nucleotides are TGCAGTGCTTCGGGGGCCTACGAGCAGTACTTC. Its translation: CSASGAYEQYF.

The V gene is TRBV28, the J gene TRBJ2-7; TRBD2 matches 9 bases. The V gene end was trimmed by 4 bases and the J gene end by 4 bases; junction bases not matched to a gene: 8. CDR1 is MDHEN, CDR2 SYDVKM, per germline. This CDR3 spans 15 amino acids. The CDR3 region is CASSSSASGVYEQYF. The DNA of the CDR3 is TGTGCCAGCAGTTCCTCGGCTAGCGGGGTATACGAGCAGTACTTC. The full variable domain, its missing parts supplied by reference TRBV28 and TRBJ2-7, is DVKVTQSSRYLVKRTGEKVFLECVQDMDHENMFWYRQDPGLGLRLIYFSYDVKMKEKGDIPEGYSVSREKKERFSLILESASTNQTSMYLCASSSSASGVYEQYFGPGTRLTVT.

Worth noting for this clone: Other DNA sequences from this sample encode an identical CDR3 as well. As DNA, the CDR3 is TGTGCCAGCAGCTCGGGACAGGCCTCTGGAAACACCATATATTTT. It yields the protein CASSSGQASGNTIYF. The chain couples TRBV7-9 to TRBJ1-3; 8 nucleotides match TRBD1. This CDR3 has 15 residues. The V gene's germline CDR1 is SEHNR and CDR2 FQNEAQ (reference sequence). The junction had 2 bases not matched to a gene; V was cut back by 4 bases and J by 0 bases.